This paragraph covers one T cell receptor (beta chain) sequence. Sequenced by immunoSEQ multiplex PCR; TCRdb stores in-frame clones only, minus some. There are almost 70,000 clones in the sample; roughly 93% occur only once, and approximately 0.4% lies in the top ten. The data belong to a study of technical replicates of blood from a handful of donors. Germline V CDR1 and CDR2: SGHNT, YYREEE (reference sequence). V was cut by 0 bases and J by 5 bases, with 9 bases left in between. This CDR3 is 14 amino acids long. This chain connects TRBV5-4 to TRBJ2-1, with D tentatively TRBD2 (5 bases). This receptor was taken from a human donor in good health. The sample taken for sequencing was T cells isolated from PBMCs. The CDR3 sequence: CASSLVSGDNEQFF. CDR3 coding DNA: TGTGCCAGCAGCTTGGTATCCGGGGACAATGAGCAGTTCTTC.